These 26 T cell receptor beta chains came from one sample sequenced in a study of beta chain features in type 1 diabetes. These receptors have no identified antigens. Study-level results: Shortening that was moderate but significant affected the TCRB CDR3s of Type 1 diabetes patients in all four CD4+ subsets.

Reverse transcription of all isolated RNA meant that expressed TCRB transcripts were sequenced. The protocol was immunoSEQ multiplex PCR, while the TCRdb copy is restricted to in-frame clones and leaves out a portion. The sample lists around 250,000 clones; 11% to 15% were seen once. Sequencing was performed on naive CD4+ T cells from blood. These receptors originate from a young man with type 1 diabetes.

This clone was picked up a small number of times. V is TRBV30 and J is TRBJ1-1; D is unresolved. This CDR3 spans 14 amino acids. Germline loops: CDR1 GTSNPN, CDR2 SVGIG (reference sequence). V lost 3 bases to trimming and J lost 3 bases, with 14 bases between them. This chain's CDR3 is CAWSDDGEYTEAFF. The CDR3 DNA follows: TGTGCCTGGAGCGACGACGGGGAGTACACTGAAGCTTTCTTT.

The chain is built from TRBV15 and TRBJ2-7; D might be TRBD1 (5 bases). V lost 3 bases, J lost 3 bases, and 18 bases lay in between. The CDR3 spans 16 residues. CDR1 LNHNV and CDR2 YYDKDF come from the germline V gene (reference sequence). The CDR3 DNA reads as TGTGCCACCAGCAGCCTCGGGTCAGGGTTGCGCTACGAGCAGTACTTC. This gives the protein CATSSLGSGLRYEQYF.

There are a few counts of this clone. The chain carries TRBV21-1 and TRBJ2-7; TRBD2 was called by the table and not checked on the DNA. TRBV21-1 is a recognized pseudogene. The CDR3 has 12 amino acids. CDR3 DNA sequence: TGTGCCAGCAGCAAAATGTCGAGCGAGCAGTACTTC. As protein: CASSKMSSEQYF.

This CDR3 is CASGRGGAGAFF. The DNA for the CDR3 is TGTGCCAGCGGGAGGGGGGGGGCTGGTGCTTTCTTT. V usage is TRBV6-5 and J usage is TRBJ1-1; D might be TRBD1 (6 bases). The germline gives CDR1 MNHEY, CDR2 SVGAGI. V was pared by 8 bases and J by 11 bases, with 18 bases between. The CDR3 covers 12 residues.

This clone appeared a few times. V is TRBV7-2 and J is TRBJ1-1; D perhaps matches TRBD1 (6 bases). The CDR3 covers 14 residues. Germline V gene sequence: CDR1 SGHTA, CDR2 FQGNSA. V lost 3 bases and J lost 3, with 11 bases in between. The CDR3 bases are TGTGCCAGCAGCTTCTACCGGACAGACACTGAAGCTTTCTTT. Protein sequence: CASSFYRTDTEAFF. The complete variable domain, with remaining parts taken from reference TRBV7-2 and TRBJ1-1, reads GAGVSQSPSNKVTEKGKDVELRCDPISGHTALYWYRQSLGQGLEFLIYFQGNSAPDKSGLPSDRFSAERTGGSVSTLTIQRTQQEDSAVYLCASSFYRTDTEAFFGQGTRLTVV.

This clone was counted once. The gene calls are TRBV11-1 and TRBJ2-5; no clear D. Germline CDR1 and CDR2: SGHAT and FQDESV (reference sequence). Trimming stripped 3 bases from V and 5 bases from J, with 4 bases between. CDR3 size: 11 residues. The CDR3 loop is CASSFRETQYF. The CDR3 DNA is TGTGCCAGCAGCTTTCGGGAGACCCAGTACTTC.

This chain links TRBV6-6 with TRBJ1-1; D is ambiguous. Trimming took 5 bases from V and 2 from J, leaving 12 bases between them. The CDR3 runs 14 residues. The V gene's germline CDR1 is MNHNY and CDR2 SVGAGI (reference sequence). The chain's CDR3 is CASSPSLFNTEAFF. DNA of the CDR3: TGTGCCAGCAGTCCGAGTTTGTTTAACACTGAAGCTTTCTTT.

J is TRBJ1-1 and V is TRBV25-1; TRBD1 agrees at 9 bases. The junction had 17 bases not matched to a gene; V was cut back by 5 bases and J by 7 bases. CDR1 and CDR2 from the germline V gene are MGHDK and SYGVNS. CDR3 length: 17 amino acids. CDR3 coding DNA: TGTGCCAGCAGTAAGACAGGGGGACGCCCCTATTCCGATGAAGCTTTCTTT. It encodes CASSKTGGRPYSDEAFF.

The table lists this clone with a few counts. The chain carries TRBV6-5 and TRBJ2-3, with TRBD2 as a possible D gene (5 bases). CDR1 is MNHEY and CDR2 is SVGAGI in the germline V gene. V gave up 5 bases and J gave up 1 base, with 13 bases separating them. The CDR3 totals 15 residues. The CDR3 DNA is TGTGCCAGCAGTCGGGATGGCGGTGGCACAGATACGCAGTATTTT. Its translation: CASSRDGGGTDTQYF.

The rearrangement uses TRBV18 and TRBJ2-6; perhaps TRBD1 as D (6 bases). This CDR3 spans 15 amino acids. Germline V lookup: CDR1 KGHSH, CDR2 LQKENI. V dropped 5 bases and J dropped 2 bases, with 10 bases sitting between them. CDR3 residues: CASSTGQTGANVLTF. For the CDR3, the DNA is TGTGCCAGCTCAACGGGACAAACTGGGGCCAACGTCCTGACTTTC.

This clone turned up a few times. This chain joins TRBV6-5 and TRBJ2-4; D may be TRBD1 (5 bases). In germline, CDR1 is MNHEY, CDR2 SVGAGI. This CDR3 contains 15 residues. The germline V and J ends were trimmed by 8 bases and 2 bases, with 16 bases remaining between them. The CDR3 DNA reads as TGTGCCAGCCACCCGGCAGGGTCCCCCAAAAACATTCAGTACTTC. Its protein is CASHPAGSPKNIQYF.

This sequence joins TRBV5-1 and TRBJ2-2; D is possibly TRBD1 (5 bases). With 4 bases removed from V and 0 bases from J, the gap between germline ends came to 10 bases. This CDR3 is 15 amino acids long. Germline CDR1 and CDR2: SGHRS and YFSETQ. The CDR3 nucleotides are TGCGCCAGCAGCACCGGACACTCGAACACCGGGGAGCTGTTTTTT. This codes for CASSTGHSNTGELFF.

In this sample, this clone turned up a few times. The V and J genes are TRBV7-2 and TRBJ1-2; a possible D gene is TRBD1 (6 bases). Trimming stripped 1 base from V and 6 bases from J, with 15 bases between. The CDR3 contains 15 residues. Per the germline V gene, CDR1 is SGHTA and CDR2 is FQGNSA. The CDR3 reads CASSLETGRGNGYTF. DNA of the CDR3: TGTGCCAGCAGCTTAGAAACAGGGAGGGGAAATGGCTACACCTTC.

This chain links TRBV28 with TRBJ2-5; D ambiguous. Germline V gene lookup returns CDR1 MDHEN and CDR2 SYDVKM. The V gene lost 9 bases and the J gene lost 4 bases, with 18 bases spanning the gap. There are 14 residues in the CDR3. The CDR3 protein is CASLGQNPPETQYF. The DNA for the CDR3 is TGTGCCAGTCTGGGCCAAAACCCTCCAGAGACCCAGTACTTC.

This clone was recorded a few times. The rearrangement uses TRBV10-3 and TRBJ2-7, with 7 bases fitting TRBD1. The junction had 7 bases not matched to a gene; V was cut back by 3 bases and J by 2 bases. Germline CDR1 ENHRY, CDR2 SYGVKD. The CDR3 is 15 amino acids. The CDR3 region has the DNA TGTGCCATCAGTGAAATGGGACAGACTACCTACGAGCAGTACTTC. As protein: CAISEMGQTTYEQYF.

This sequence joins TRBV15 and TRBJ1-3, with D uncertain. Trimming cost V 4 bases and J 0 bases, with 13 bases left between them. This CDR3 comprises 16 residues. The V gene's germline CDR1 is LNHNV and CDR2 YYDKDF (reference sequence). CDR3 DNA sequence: TGTGCCACCAGCACCCGGGTCGGGAGCTCTGGAAACACCATATATTTT. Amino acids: CATSTRVGSSGNTIYF.

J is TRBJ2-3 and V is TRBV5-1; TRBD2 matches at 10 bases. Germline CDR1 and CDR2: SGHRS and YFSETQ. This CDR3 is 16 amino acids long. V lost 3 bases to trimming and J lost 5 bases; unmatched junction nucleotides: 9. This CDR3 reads CASSWFRLAGEDTQYF. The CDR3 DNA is TGCGCCAGCAGCTGGTTCCGTCTAGCGGGAGAAGATACGCAGTATTTT.

CDR3 nucleotides: TGCAGCGTTCTTTTTTTCGGGGCGGGAGGGCCTTACAATGAGCAGTTCTTC. This gives the protein CSVLFFGAGGPYNEQFF. J is TRBJ2-1 and V is TRBV29-1, with 9 bases aligning to TRBD2. The CDR3 spans 17 residues. The V gene end was trimmed by 5 bases and the J gene end by 4 bases; junction bases not matched to a gene: 15. The germline gives CDR1 SQVTM, CDR2 ANQGSEA.

The CDR3: CASTPAKKGGDGELFF. DNA of the CDR3: TGTGCCAGCACGCCCGCCAAAAAGGGCGGGGACGGGGAGCTGTTTTTT. This chain joins TRBV2 and TRBJ2-2, with D possibly being TRBD2 (6 bases). V lost 7 bases to trimming and J lost 7 bases, with 22 bases between them. CDR1 SNHLY and CDR2 FYNNEI come from the germline V gene. This CDR3 spans 16 amino acids.

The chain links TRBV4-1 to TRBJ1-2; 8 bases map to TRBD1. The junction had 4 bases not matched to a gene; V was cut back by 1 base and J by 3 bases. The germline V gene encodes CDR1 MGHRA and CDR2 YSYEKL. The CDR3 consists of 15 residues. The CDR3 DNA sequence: TGCGCCAGCAGCCAAGTAGGGACAGGATACTATGGCTACACCTTC. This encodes CASSQVGTGYYGYTF.

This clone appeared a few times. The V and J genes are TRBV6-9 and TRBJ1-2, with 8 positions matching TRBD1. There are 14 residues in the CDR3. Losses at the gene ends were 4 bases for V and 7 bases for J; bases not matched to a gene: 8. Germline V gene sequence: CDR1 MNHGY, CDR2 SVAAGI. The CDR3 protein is CASSSRQGRSGYTF. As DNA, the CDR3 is TGTGCCAGCAGTTCCCGACAGGGGCGGAGTGGCTACACCTTC.

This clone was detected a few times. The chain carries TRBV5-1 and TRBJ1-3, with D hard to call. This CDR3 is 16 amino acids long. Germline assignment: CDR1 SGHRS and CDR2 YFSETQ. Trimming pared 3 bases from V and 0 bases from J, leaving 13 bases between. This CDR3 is CASSSVGLNSGNTIYF. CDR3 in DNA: TGCGCCAGCAGCTCGGTAGGACTCAACTCTGGAAACACCATATATTTT.

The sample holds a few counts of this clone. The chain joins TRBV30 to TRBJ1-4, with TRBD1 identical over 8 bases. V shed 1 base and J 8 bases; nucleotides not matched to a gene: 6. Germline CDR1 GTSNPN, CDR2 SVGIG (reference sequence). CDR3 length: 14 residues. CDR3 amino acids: CAWSGTGRAEKLFF. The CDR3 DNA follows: TGTGCCTGGAGTGGGACAGGGAGGGCGGAAAAACTGTTTTTT.

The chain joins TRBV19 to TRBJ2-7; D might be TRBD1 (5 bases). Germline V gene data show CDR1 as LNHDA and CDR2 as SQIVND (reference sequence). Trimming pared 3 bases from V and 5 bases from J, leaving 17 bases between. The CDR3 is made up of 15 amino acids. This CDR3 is CASSMLSAPRDEQYF. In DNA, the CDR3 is TGTGCCAGTAGTATGCTCTCTGCGCCCAGGGACGAGCAGTACTTC.

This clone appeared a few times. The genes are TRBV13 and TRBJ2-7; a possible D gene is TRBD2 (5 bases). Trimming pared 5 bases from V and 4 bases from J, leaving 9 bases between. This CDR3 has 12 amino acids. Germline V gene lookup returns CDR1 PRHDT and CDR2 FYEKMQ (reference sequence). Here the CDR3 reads CASSLRGYEQYF. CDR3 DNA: TGTGCCAGCAGCCTTAGAGGGTACGAGCAGTACTTC. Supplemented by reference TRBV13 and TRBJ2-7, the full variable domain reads AAGVIQSPRHLIKEKRETATLKCYPIPRHDTVYWYQQGPGQDPQFLISFYEKMQSDKGSIPDRFSAQQFSDYHSELNMSSLELGDSALYFCASSLRGYEQYFGPGTRLTVT.

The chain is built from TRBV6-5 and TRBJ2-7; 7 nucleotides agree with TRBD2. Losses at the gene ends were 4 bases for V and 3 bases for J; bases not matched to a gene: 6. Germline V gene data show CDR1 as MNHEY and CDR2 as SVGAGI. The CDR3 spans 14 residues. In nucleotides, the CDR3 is TGTGCCAGCAGTTTCGGGGGGATAGACTACGAGCAGTACTTC. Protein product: CASSFGGIDYEQYF.